Listed below are T cell receptor beta chains from one sample, sequenced in a study of T cells in Graves' hyperthyroidism and ophthalmopathy. TCRdb re-derived calls from the multiplex PCR reads in MiXCR, one entry per CDR3 protein. This table holds over 500,000 distinct CDR3 sequences, 15% to 20% found once. Sequencing was performed on blood. Receptors were obtained from a woman aged 18-29 years with Graves' ophthalmopathy. The CDR3 runs from the conserved cysteine through the conserved F or W. The D gene is left open where the match is weak. Size values are once, few and many counts, or a class for expanded clones, and some rows have none.

length | D | J | V | size | DNA | CDR3
17 | TRBD1 | TRBJ1-2 | TRBV6-5 | many | TGTGCCAGCAGTTACCGATCACGGACAGGGTCAAACTATGGCTACACCTTC | CASSYRSRTGSNYGYTF
14 | NA | TRBJ1-1 | TRBV10-3 | many | TGTGCCATCACCGAGACAGAGTCGAACACTGAAGCTTTCTTT | CAITETESNTEAFF
16 | TRBD2 | TRBJ2-3 | TRBV6-5 | many | TGTGCCAGCAGTTACGGACGTAGCGGGAGTTCAGATACGCAGTATTTT | CASSYGRSGSSDTQYF
14 | TRBD1 | TRBJ1-2 | TRBV6-5 | NA | TGTGCCAGCAGTTATTGGACAGGGGAGAATGGCTACACCTTC | CASSYWTGENGYTF
11 | NA | TRBJ1-1 | TRBV29-1 | many | TGCAGCGTTCTCAGGAACACTGAAGCTTTCTTT | CSVLRNTEAFF
15 | NA | TRBJ2-4 | TRBV7-3 | many | TGTGCCAGCAGCTTAACAACAGGAGCCAAAAACATTCAGTACTTC | CASSLTTGAKNIQYF
14 | TRBD1 | TRBJ2-7 | TRBV20-1 | many | TGCAGTGCTGAGCCCCCAGGGGGCCCCCACGAGCAGTACTTC | CSAEPPGGPHEQYF
14 | NA | TRBJ1-1 | TRBV20-1 | many | TGCAGTGCTAGAGGTCATTGGAGGTACACTGAAGCTTTCTTT | CSARGHWRYTEAFF
15 | NA | TRBJ1-1 | TRBV5-6 | many | TGTGCCAGCAGCCTCGCGGGGGCGTTGAACACTGAAGCTTTCTTT | CASSLAGALNTEAFF
17 | TRBD2 | TRBJ2-3 | TRBV28 | many | TGTGCCAGCAGTTTAAGCACTAGCGGGAGGACCCCCGATACGCAGTATTTT | CASSLSTSGRTPDTQYF
14 | NA | TRBJ1-1 | TRBV19 | few | TGTGCCAGTAGTATAGATATTCTGCAAAATGAAGCTTTCTTT | CASSIDILQNEAFF
16 | TRBD2 | TRBJ2-2 | TRBV29-1 | NA | TGCAGCGGGGTAGGACTAGCGGGAGGTAACACCGGGGAGCTGTTTTTT | CSGVGLAGGNTGELFF
14 | NA | TRBJ2-7 | TRBV11-2 | many | TGTGCCAGCAGCTTAGATACGGCTGTCTACGAGCAGTACTTC | CASSLDTAVYEQYF
15 | NA | TRBJ1-5 | TRBV19 | NA | TGTGCCAGTAATATGGGTGGTTTAGGTAATCAGCCCCAGCATTTT | CASNMGGLGNQPQHF
14 | NA | TRBJ2-3 | TRBV27 | many | TGTGCCAGCAAGGTCGGGGGAGGCACAGATACGCAGTATTTT | CASKVGGGTDTQYF
14 | NA | TRBJ1-1 | TRBV29-1 | NA | TGCAGCGTTGAAGGGGGCAGGGTGAACACTGAAGCTTTCTTT | CSVEGGRVNTEAFF
14 | NA | TRBJ1-1 | TRBV9 | few | TGTGCCAGCAGCCCCTATTCCGAAGACACTGAAGCTTTCTTT | CASSPYSEDTEAFF
15 | NA | TRBJ1-3 | TRBV27 | NA | TGTGCCAGCAGTTCCGACGTTACCTCTGGAAACACCATATATTTT | CASSSDVTSGNTIYF
15 | NA | TRBJ1-6 | TRBV6-1 | few | TGTGCCAGCATGGTCTTTAGCTCCTATAATTCACCCCTCCACTTT | CASMVFSSYNSPLHF
13 | NA | TRBJ2-3 | TRBV7-6 | many | TGTGCCAGCAGCTCGCCCAGCACAGATACGCAGTATTTT | CASSSPSTDTQYF
16 | NA | TRBJ2-1 | TRBV7-2 | many | TGTGCCAGCAGCTTAGGGTGGGAGCCGGCAGAGACTGAGCAGTTCTTC | CASSLGWEPAETEQFF
17 | TRBD2 | TRBJ2-1 | TRBV28 | many | TGTGCCAGCAGTTTAAACCCCCCCGGGAGGGCCGGGGGGGAGCAGTTCTTC | CASSLNPPGRAGGEQFF
15 | NA | TRBJ2-3 | TRBV5-1 | few | TGCGCCAGCAGCTTGGACTCACCTAGCACAGATACGCAGTATTTT | CASSLDSPSTDTQYF
17 | TRBD1 | TRBJ2-7 | TRBV28 | many | TGTGCCAGCAGCCGTCCAACCTTTACAGGGGGCTCCTACGAGCAGTACTTC | CASSRPTFTGGSYEQYF
16 | NA | TRBJ2-5 | TRBV12-3/TRBV12-4 | many | TGTGCCAGCAGCCTCTGGTCGGGGGCGCGGGGAGAGACCCAGTACTTC | CASSLWSGARGETQYF
15 | TRBD2 | TRBJ2-4 | TRBV18 | few | TGTGCCAGCTCACCCCCGGGACTAGCTGCAAACATTCAGTACTTC | CASSPPGLAANIQYF
12 | NA | TRBJ2-1 | TRBV29-1 | few | TGCAGCGTTCAAGGGCCCCACAATGAGCAGTTCTTC | CSVQGPHNEQFF
17 | NA | TRBJ1-5 | TRBV5-6 | many | TGTGCCAGCAGCTTCAGGGGTTGGGCAGGACTCAATCAGCCCCAGCATTTT | CASSFRGWAGLNQPQHF
17 | TRBD2 | TRBJ2-3 | TRBV7-2 | many | TGTGCCAGCAGCTTAGAAGGCACGGGACTAGTTCTAGATACGCAGTATTTT | CASSLEGTGLVLDTQYF
14 | NA | TRBJ1-2 | TRBV28 | many | TGTGCCAGCAGTTTTAGGGAAGGGAAGTTGGGCTACACCTTC | CASSFREGKLGYTF
16 | NA | TRBJ2-1 | TRBV7-9 | many | TGTGCCAGCAGACCGAATACAGGGAGAACCTACAATGAGCAGTTCTTC | CASRPNTGRTYNEQFF
17 | NA | TRBJ1-6 | TRBV10-3 | many | TGTGCCATCAGTGAGCCAAGGGGGGGACAAACGAATTCACCCCTCCACTTT | CAISEPRGGQTNSPLHF
16 | TRBD2 | TRBJ2-3 | TRBV4-2 | NA | TGTGCCAGCAGCCAGTCTAGCGGGGGGGAGTTAGATACGCAGTATTTT | CASSQSSGGELDTQYF
13 | NA | TRBJ2-2 | TRBV10-1 | many | TGCGCCAGCAGTGCACAGGTGATCGGGGAGCTGTTTTTT | CASSAQVIGELFF
13 | NA | TRBJ1-1 | TRBV30 | many | TGTGCCTGTGTGGGAGCCTTGAACACTGAAGCTTTCTTT | CACVGALNTEAFF
15 | NA | TRBJ2-2 | TRBV7-3 | NA | TGTGCCAGCGGCGAACTCCGGGGGAACACCGGGGAGCTGTTTTTT | CASGELRGNTGELFF
15 | TRBD2 | TRBJ2-7 | TRBV6-1 | many | TGTGCCAGCGGCGGGACTAGCGGGAAAAAGGTCGAGCAGTACTTC | CASGGTSGKKVEQYF
13 | NA | TRBJ2-7 | TRBV28 | once | TGTGCCAGCAGTCTCACTCGGGGACGCGAGCAGTACTTC | CASSLTRGREQYF
16 | NA | TRBJ1-2 | TRBV7-2 | many | TGTGCCAGCAGCTTCCCACCCCGGACCCGGGGCTATGGCTACACCTTC | CASSFPPRTRGYGYTF